This T cell receptor beta chain was identified during a study of blood T cells in healthy people across ages. This clonotype was picked up many times. Its cognate antigen is unknown. This CDR3 comprises 13 residues. V was pared by 5 bases and J by 7 bases, with 14 bases between. Germline CDR1 is MGHRA and CDR2 is YSYEKL. Next came a second PCR, run for about 6 to 12 cycles, which used a sample-barcoded 5' primer along with a J-beta primer mix. Unique molecular identifiers of 12 random nucleotides labeled each cDNA. Each CDR3 protein is one row after TCRdb ran MiXCR on the 5' RACE reads. In the table there are about 650,000 distinct CDR3 sequences, around 50% of which are singletons. Findings of the study overall: Researchers report that TCR beta diversity correlated strongly with naive T cell percentage.

The rearrangement joins TRBV4-1 to TRBJ2-5; D not certain. The sequenced sample consisted of blood. The clonotype comes from an elderly woman in good health. CDR3 nucleotide sequence: TGCGCCAGCAGCGTGAGTAGAGAAGGGACCCAGTACTTC. Its protein is CASSVSREGTQYF.